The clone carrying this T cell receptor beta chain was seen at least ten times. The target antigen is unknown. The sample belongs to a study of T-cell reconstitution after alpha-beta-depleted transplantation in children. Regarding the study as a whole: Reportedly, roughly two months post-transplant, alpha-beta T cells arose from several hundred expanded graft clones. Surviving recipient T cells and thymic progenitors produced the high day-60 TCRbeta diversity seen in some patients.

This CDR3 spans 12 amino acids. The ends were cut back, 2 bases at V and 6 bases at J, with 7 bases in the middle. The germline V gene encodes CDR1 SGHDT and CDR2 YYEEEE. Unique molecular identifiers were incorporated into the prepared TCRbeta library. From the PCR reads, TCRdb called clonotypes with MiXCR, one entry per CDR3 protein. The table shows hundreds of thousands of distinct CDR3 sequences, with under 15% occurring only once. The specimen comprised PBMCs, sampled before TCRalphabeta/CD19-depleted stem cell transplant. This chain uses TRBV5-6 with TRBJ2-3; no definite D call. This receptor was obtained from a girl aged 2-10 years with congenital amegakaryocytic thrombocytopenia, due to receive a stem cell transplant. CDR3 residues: CASSFTTDTQYF. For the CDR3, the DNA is TGTGCCAGCAGCTTTACAACGGATACGCAGTATTTT. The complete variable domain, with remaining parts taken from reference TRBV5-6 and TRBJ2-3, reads DAGVTQSPTHLIKTRGQQVTLRCSPKSGHDTVSWYQQALGQGPQFIFQYYEEEERQRGNFPDRFSGHQFPNYSSELNVNALLLGDSALYLCASSFTTDTQYFGPGTRLTVL.